This T cell receptor beta chain was identified in a study of technical replicates of blood from a few donors (dated by TCRdb to about 2017). Libraries were made using the immunoSEQ multiplex PCR assay. Sourced from immuneACCESS, this table was stored by TCRdb with only in-frame sequences that have V and J called. A share of the clones is absent; for the studies checked, an unresolved V gene accounts for under half, and the remainder has no known explanation. The sample data list tens of thousands of clones, and 95% of these were observed just once. The ten largest clones take up under 0.35% of the sample. For CDR1 and CDR2, the germline V gene lists MNHNS and SASEGT. The CDR3, from cysteine to phenylalanine, totals 16 residues. Just CDR3 DNA is preserved here, 48 bases in frame from base 1. The V end loses 1 base and the J end loses 5 bases, and a stretch of 18 bases separates them. Concerning this clone: The specificity of this receptor is unknown. It has no much larger one-base neighbor in the sample; base qualities were not kept.

Sequencing was carried out using T cells isolated from PBMCs. Recombination connected TRBV6-1 to TRBJ2-7; no D segment can be confidently identified. This sequence was found in a human donor in good health. CDR3 region: CASSEGRLGPAHEQYF. The nucleotide sequence is given as TGTGCCAGCAGTGAAGGCCGATTGGGCCCCGCGCACGAGCAGTACTTC.